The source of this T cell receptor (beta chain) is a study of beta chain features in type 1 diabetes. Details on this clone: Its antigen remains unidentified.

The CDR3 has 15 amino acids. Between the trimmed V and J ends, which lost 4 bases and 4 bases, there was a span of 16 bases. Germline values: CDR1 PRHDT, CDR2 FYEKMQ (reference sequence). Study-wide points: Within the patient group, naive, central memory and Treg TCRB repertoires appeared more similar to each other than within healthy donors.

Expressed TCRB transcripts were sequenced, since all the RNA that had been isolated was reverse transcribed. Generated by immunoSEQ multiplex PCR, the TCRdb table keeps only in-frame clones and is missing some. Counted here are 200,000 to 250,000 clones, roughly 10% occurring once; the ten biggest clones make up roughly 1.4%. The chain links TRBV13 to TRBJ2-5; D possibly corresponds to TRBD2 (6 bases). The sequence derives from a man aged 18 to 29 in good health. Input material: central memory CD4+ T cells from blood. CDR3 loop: CASSWGLLGGETQYF. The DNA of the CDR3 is TGTGCCAGCAGCTGGGGACTCCTGGGGGGAGAGACCCAGTACTTC.